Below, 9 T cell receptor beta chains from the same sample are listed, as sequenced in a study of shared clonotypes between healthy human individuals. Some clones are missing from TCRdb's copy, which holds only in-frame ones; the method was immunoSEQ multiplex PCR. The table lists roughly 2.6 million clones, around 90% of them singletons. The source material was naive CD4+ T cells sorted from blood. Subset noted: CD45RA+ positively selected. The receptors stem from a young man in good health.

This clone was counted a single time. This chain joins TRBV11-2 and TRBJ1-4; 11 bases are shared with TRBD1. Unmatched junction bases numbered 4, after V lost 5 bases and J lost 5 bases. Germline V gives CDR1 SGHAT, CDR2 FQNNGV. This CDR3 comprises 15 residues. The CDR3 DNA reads TGTGCCAGCAGCCCGTGGGACAGGGGGAATGAAAAACTGTTTTTT. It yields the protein CASSPWDRGNEKLFF.

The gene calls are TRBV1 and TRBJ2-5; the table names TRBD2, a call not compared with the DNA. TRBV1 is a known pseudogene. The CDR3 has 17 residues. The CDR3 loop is CTSSQGLSSGVGETQYF. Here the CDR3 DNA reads TGCACCAGCAGCCAAGGTTTGTCAAGCGGGGTAGGAGAGACCCAGTACTTC.

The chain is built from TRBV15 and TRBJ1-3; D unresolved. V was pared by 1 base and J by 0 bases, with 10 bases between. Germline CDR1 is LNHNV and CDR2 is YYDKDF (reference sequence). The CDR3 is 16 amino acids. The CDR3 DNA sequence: TGTGCCACCAGCAGAGTAGGGCTGAGCTCTGGAAACACCATATATTTT. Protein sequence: CATSRVGLSSGNTIYF. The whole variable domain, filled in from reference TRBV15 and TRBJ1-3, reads DAMVIQNPRYQVTQFGKPVTLSCSQTLNHNVMYWYQQKSSQAPKLLFHYYDKDFNNEADTPDNFQSRRPNTSFCFLDIRSPGLGDTAMYLCATSRVGLSSGNTIYFGEGSWLTVV.

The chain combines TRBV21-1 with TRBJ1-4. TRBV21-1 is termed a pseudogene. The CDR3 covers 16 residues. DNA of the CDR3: TGTGCCAGCTGCTACATCGCTGGGGGAGACTATGAAAAACTGTTTTTT. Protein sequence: CASCYIAGGDYEKLFF.

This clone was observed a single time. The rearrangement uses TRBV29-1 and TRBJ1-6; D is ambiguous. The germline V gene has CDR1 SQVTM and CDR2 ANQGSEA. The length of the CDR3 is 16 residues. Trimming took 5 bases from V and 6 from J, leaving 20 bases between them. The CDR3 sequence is CSVLRGISDLNSPLHF. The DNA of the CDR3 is TGCAGCGTTCTTCGAGGGATATCCGACCTTAATTCACCCCTCCACTTT.

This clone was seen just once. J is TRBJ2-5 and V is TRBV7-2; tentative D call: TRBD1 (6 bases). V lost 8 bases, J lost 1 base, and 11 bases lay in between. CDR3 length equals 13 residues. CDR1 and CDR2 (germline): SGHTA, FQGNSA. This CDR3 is CASQRTVQETQYF. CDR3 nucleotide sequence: TGTGCCAGCCAGAGGACAGTCCAAGAGACCCAGTACTTC.

The chain's CDR3 is CASSMTTPAPGGHEQYF. In DNA form, the CDR3 reads TGTGCCAGCAGCATGACGACTCCTGCCCCTGGCGGACACGAGCAGTACTTC. The chain carries TRBV7-9 and TRBJ2-7; D uncertain. The CDR3 contains 17 residues. Germline V lookup: CDR1 SEHNR, CDR2 FQNEAQ (reference sequence). V lost 5 bases, J lost 5 bases, and 25 bases lay in between.

Here the CDR3 reads CASNPGTKNIQYF. The CDR3 DNA follows: TGTGCCAGCAATCCCGGGACCAAAAACATTCAGTACTTC. The chain has TRBV2 and TRBJ2-4, with D possibly TRBD2 on 5 matching bases. CDR3 size: 13 residues. V shed 7 bases and J shed 2 bases, with 9 bases lying between them. The germline CDR1 and CDR2 sequences are SNHLY and FYNNEI.

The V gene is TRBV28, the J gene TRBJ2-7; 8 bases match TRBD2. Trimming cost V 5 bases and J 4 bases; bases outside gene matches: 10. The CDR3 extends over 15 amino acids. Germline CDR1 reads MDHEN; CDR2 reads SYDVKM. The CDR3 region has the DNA TGTGCCAGCAGTCAGCGGTCTCCTAGCGGGTACGAGCAGTACTTC. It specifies CASSQRSPSGYEQYF.